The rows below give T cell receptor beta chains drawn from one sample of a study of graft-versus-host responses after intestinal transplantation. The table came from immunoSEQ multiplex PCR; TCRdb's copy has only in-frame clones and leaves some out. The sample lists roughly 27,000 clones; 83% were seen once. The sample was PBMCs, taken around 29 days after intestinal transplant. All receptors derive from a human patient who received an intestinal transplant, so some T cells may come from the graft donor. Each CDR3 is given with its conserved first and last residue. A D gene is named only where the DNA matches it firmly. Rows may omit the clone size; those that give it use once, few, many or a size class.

TGTGCCAGATCAGGGGGCGAGCAGTACTTC CARSGGEQYF TRBJ2-7 TRBV15 . 10 TRBD1
TGTGCCAGCCGCCTAGCGGGTCTTCAAGAGACCCAGTACTTC CASRLAGLQETQYF TRBJ2-5 TRBV28 . 14 TRBD2
TGTGCTAGTGCTAGGGGACAGGGAAGACCTGAAGCTTTCTTT CASARGQGRPEAFF TRBJ1-1 TRBV12-5 . 14 TRBD1
TGTGCCAGCAGTGCAGCCGGGACAGCATATGGCTACACCTTC CASSAAGTAYGYTF TRBJ1-2 TRBV6-5 . 14 TRBD1
TGTGCCAGCAGCGTACTAGCGGGAGGGAGAGGGGAGCAGTACTTC CASSVLAGGRGEQYF TRBJ2-7 TRBV5-6 . 15 TRBD2
TGCAGCGTTGATACAGGGTCATACGAGCAGTACTTC CSVDTGSYEQYF TRBJ2-7 TRBV29-1 . 12 .
TGTGCCAGCAGCTACGGGACAGGGCTGCTCGAGCAGTACTTC CASSYGTGLLEQYF TRBJ2-7 TRBV7-9 . 14 TRBD1
TGCGCCAGCAGCCAAGATCTCGGCAGGGGGCTGGGCGGGGAGCTGTTTTTT CASSQDLGRGLGGELFF TRBJ2-2 TRBV4-1 . 17 TRBD1
TGTGCCTGGCTAAGGGGGGAGAGCTCCTACGAGCAGTACTTC CAWLRGESSYEQYF TRBJ2-7 TRBV30 . 14 .
TGTGCCAGCAGCTCGTACCAAGAGACCCAGTACTTC CASSSYQETQYF TRBJ2-5 TRBV11-1 . 12 .
TGCGCCAGCAGCTTGACAGGGGGCACTGAAGCTTTCTTT CASSLTGGTEAFF TRBJ1-1 TRBV5-1 few 13 TRBD1
TGCAGCGTTGGACTAGCGGGAGTTGACGAGCAGTACTTC CSVGLAGVDEQYF TRBJ2-7 TRBV29-1 . 13 TRBD2
TGCGCCAGCAGCCAATTGGGACTAGCGGACTACGAGCAGTACTTC CASSQLGLADYEQYF TRBJ2-7 TRBV4-1 . 15 TRBD2
TGTGCCAGCAGTTCCCGGGACAGGGCGACAGATACGCAGTATTTT CASSSRDRATDTQYF TRBJ2-3 TRBV6-5 . 15 TRBD1
TGCGCCAGCAGCCCGAGGGAGGCGGGGGCGCATGGTGAAGCTTTCTTT CASSPREAGAHGEAFF TRBJ1-1 TRBV23-1 . 16 .
TGTGCCAGCAGTTTAGGACTAGCGAGTCTCCACTCCTACGAGCAGTACTTC CASSLGLASLHSYEQYF TRBJ2-7 TRBV7-9 . 17 TRBD2
TGCGCCATCAGCCCCGGGGGGGCGAACTACAATGAGCAGTTCTTC CAISPGGANYNEQFF TRBJ2-1 TRBV10-3 . 15 TRBD2
TGTGCCATCAGCCCCGACCGAAGGGAGCAGTTCTTC CAISPDRREQFF TRBJ2-1 TRBV10-3 . 12 .
TGTGCCAGCAGTGAATTGGGACAGGGGAACACTGAAGCTTTCTTT CASSELGQGNTEAFF TRBJ1-1 TRBV6-1 . 15 TRBD1
TGTGCCAGCAGCCCCCAGGGCCAATTCTACGAGCAGTACTTC CASSPQGQFYEQYF TRBJ2-7 TRBV28 . 14 .
TGTGCCAGCAGTGCGTACAGGGGTGTTGAAAAACTGTTTTTT CASSAYRGVEKLFF TRBJ1-4 TRBV6-1 few 14 TRBD1
TGTGCCAGTAGACACAAGTACTTC CASRHKYF TRBJ2-7 TRBV19 . 8 .
TGTGCCAGCAGCTCCCCGGGACAAATGAACACTGAAGCTTTCTTT CASSSPGQMNTEAFF TRBJ1-1 TRBV5-4 . 15 .